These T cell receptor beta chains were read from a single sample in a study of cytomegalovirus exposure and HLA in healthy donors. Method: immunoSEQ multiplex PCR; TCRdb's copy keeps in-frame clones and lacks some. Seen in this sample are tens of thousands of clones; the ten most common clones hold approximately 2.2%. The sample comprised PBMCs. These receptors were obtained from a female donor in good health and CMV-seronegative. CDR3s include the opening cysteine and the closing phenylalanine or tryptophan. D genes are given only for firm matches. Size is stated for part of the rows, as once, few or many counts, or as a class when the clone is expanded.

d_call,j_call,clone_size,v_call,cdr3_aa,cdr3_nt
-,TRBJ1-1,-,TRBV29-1,CSVRNTEAFF,TGCAGCGTTCGGAACACTGAAGCTTTCTTT
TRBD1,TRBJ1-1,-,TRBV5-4,CASSRQGTTEAFF,TGTGCCAGCAGCCGACAGGGGACCACTGAAGCTTTCTTT
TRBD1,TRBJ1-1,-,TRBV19,CASSLTGAAANTEAFF,TGTGCCAGTAGTTTAACAGGGGCCGCAGCAAACACTGAAGCTTTCTTT
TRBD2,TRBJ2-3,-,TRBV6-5,CASSYWAGDADTQYF,TGTGCCAGCAGTTATTGGGCGGGAGATGCAGATACGCAGTATTTT
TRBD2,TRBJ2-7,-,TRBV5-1,CASSSGSSGSSYEQYF,TGCGCCAGCAGCTCCGGGTCGAGCGGGAGCTCCTACGAGCAGTACTTC
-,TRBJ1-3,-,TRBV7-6,CASSTNPGNTIYF,TGTGCCAGCAGTACAAACCCTGGAAACACCATATATTTT
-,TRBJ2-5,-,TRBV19,CASRTGVSGPETQYF,TGTGCCAGCAGAACGGGAGTAAGCGGGCCGGAGACCCAGTACTTC
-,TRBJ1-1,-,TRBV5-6,CASSSDLTGFNTEAFF,TGTGCCAGCAGCTCCGACCTGACAGGTTTTAACACTGAAGCTTTCTTT
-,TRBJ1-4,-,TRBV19,CASSIMAGGNEKLFF,TGTGCCAGTAGTATAATGGCCGGAGGTAATGAAAAACTGTTTTTT
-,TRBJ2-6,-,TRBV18,CASSPQRGGSGANVLTF,TGTGCCAGCTCACCACAAAGGGGCGGCTCTGGGGCCAACGTCCTGACTTTC
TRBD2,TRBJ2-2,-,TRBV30,CAWSVYGGRAGELFF,TGTGCCTGGAGTGTTTATGGAGGGAGGGCCGGGGAGCTGTTTTTT
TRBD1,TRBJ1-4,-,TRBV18,CASSRQGDEKLFF,TGTGCCAGCTCCCGACAGGGAGATGAAAAACTGTTTTTT
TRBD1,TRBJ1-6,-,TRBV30,CAWAYGQAKSHLHF,TGTGCCTGGGCATACGGACAGGCTAAATCACACCTCCACTTT
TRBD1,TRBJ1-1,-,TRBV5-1,CASRVGTGERAFF,TGCGCCAGCAGGGTCGGGACAGGGGAGAGAGCTTTCTTT
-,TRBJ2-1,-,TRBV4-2,CASSQSTRGFYNEQFF,TGTGCCAGCAGCCAAAGCACCCGCGGGTTCTACAATGAGCAGTTCTTC
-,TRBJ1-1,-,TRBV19,CASSTPREGNTEAFF,TGTGCCAGTAGTACCCCGAGGGAGGGGAACACTGAAGCTTTCTTT
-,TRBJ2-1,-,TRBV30,CAWSVVGSSNEQFF,TGTGCCTGGAGTGTAGTCGGGAGCAGCAATGAGCAGTTCTTC
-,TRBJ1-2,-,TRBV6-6,CASSYAPGGPNYGYTF,TGTGCCAGCAGTTACGCCCCGGGGGGCCCCAACTATGGCTACACCTTC
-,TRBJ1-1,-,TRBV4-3,CASSLHSGTVEAFF,TGCGCCAGCAGCCTACATTCCGGGACTGTCGAAGCTTTCTTT
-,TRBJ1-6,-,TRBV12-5,CASGFRVSNSPLHF,TGTGCTAGTGGTTTCCGAGTGTCTAATTCACCCCTCCACTTT
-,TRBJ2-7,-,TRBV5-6,CASSLDATPHEQYF,TGTGCCAGCAGCTTGGATGCTACCCCCCACGAGCAGTACTTC
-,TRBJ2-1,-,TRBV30,CARRERSYNEQFF,TGTGCCCGCCGGGAGAGATCCTACAATGAGCAGTTCTTC
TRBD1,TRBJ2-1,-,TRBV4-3,CASSLKTGLRNEQFF,TGCGCCAGCAGCCTAAAGACAGGGTTGAGGAATGAGCAGTTCTTC
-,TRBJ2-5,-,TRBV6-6,CASSERTTQETQYF,TGTGCCAGCAGCGAACGGACAACCCAAGAGACCCAGTACTTC
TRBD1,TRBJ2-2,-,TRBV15,CATSRETGDTGELFF,TGTGCCACCAGCAGAGAAACAGGGGACACCGGGGAGCTGTTTTTT
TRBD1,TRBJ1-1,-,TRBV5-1,CASSYTGVDTEAFF,TGCGCCAGCAGCTATACAGGGGTAGACACTGAAGCTTTCTTT
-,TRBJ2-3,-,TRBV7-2,CASSLVWQADTQYF,TGTGCCAGCAGCTTAGTCTGGCAGGCAGATACGCAGTATTTT
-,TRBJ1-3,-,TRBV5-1,CASSLDTSGNTIYF,TGCGCCAGCAGCTTGGACACCTCTGGAAACACCATATATTTT
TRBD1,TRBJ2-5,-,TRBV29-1,CSAGTARVRTQYF,TGCAGCGCCGGGACAGCCCGGGTAAGGACCCAGTACTTC
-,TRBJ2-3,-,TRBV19,CASSTLAWSTDTQYF,TGTGCCAGTAGTACTCTAGCGTGGAGCACAGATACGCAGTATTTT
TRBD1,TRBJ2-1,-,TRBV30,CAWSPPWGQGVNEQFF,TGTGCCTGGAGCCCCCCGTGGGGACAGGGAGTCAATGAGCAGTTCTTC
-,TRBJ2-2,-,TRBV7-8,CASSQGRWTGELFF,TGTGCCAGCAGCCAGGGAAGGTGGACCGGGGAGCTGTTTTTT
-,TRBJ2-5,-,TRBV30,CAWGLNRFQETQYF,TGTGCCTGGGGGTTAAACAGGTTTCAAGAGACCCAGTACTTC
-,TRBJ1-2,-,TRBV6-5,CASSRTEDYGYTF,TGTGCCAGCAGTCGGACGGAGGACTATGGCTACACCTTC
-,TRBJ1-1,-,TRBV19,CASSIDQDDTEAFF,TGTGCCAGTAGTATCGATCAGGATGACACTGAAGCTTTCTTT
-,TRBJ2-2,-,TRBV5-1,CASSLGAGPEELFF,TGCGCCAGCAGCTTGGGGGCGGGACCCGAGGAGCTGTTTTTT
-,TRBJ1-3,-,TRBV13,CASSLVADTIYF,TGTGCCAGCAGCTTAGTAGCGGACACCATATATTTT
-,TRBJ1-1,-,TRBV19,CASSITGGAFF,TGTGCCAGTAGTATAACGGGGGGAGCTTTCTTT
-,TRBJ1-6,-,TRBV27,CASSLWTVGARSPLHF,TGTGCCAGCAGTTTATGGACAGTGGGGGCTCGCTCACCCCTCCACTTT
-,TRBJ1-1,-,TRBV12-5,CASGLVLQQGEAFF,TGTGCTAGTGGTTTGGTACTACAACAGGGTGAAGCTTTCTTT
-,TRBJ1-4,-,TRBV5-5,CASSGQNEKLFF,TGTGCCAGCAGTGGACAAAATGAAAAACTGTTTTTT
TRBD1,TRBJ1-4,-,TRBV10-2,CASRETGVGEKLFF,TGCGCCAGCAGAGAAACAGGGGTCGGCGAAAAACTGTTTTTT
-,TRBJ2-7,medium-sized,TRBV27,CASSSTGYEQYF,TGTGCCAGCAGTTCGACAGGCTACGAGCAGTACTTC
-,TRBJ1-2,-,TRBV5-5,CASSLAEGGGYTF,TGTGCCAGCAGCTTGGCCGAGGGCGGGGGCTACACCTTC
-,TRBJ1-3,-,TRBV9,CASSPRGSGNTIYF,TGTGCCAGCAGCCCCCGGGGATCTGGAAACACCATATATTTT
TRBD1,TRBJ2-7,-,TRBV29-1,CSASGWDRGYEQYF,TGCAGCGCAAGCGGGTGGGACAGGGGTTACGAGCAGTACTTC
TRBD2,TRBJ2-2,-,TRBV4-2,CASSHGLAANTGELFF,TGTGCCAGCAGCCATGGACTAGCGGCGAACACCGGGGAGCTGTTTTTT
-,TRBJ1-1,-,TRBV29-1,CSVWVQDTEAFF,TGCAGCGTTTGGGTCCAGGACACTGAAGCTTTCTTT
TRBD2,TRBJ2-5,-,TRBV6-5,CASSYSGGGAPETQYF,TGTGCCAGCAGTTACTCCGGCGGGGGGGCCCCCGAGACCCAGTACTTC
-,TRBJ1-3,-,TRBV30,CAWSPRRDSLSGNTIYF,TGTGCCTGGAGTCCCCGCCGGGACTCCCTCTCTGGAAACACCATATATTTT